This TCR beta chain was profiled in a study of Ad26.COV2.S vaccination and SARS-CoV-2 variants. The J segment lost 5 bases and the V segment lost 0 bases, leaving 6 bases of the junction unmatched. The CDR3 has 16 amino acids. Germline V CDR1 and CDR2: LGHNA, YNFKEQ. The treatment: some 20 received Ad26.COV2.S at low or high dose, single or two shots; about 5 received placebo; per-sample allocation not given. The samples date from day 63 after the first vaccine or placebo injection. What was given as vaccine was an Ad26 vector encoding Wuhan-strain SARS-CoV-2 spike. Using immunoSEQ multiplex PCR, the repertoire was profiled, and TCRdb retains in-frame clones only, with some absent. The data show approximately 360,000 clones, 83% seen once.

The source is a person between 18 and 65 years old who received the Ad26.COV2.S COVID-19 vaccine or a placebo. V usage is TRBV4-2 and J usage is TRBJ2-1; 8 positions match TRBD2. The sample in question was peripheral blood, obtained in a trial of Ad26.COV2.S vaccine versus placebo. CDR3 residues: CASSQDWASGHNEQFF. The CDR3 nucleotides are TGTGCCAGCAGCCAAGATTGGGCTAGCGGGCACAATGAGCAGTTCTTC.